A selection of T cell receptor beta chains follows, all from one sample in a study of T cell clones after liver transplantation. Generated by immunoSEQ multiplex PCR, the TCRdb table keeps only in-frame clones and is missing some. The sample shows tens of thousands of clones, nearly 95% of them seen only once. Sequenced here: CD4+ T cells from blood, sampled less than 26 months after liver transplant. The origin of the receptors is a human patient who received a liver transplant. Some T cells may be transferred from the graft donor. Both conserved end residues are part of each CDR3. The D gene is left open where the match is weak. Only some rows state a clone size, as once, few, many or a class for expanded clones.

>TRBV19|TRBJ2-2|-|few
CASMGGSNTGELFF
TGTGCCAGTATGGGGGGATCGAACACCGGGGAGCTGTTTTTT
>TRBV2|TRBJ2-5|-|-
CASRASWTQETQYF
TGTGCCAGCAGGGCCTCGTGGACCCAAGAGACCCAGTACTTC
>TRBV5-1|TRBJ2-2|TRBD1|-
CASSLSGTGRKNTGELFF
TGCGCCAGCAGCTTGTCTGGGACAGGGAGAAAGAACACCGGGGAGCTGTTTTTT
>TRBV4-1|TRBJ2-7|TRBD2|-
CASSQERITSGRTKQYF
TGCGCCAGCAGCCAAGAAAGGATAACTAGCGGGAGAACCAAGCAGTACTTC
>TRBV6-5|TRBJ1-2|-|few
CASSYSGRDYGYTF
TGTGCCAGCAGTTACTCAGGCAGGGACTATGGCTACACCTTC
>TRBV11-2|TRBJ1-1|TRBD1|-
CASSLTGGWTEAFF
TGTGCCAGCAGCCTGACAGGGGGATGGACTGAAGCTTTCTTT
>TRBV5-6|TRBJ2-6|-|-
CASSSSRVLGANVLTF
TGTGCCAGCAGCTCGAGCAGGGTCCTCGGGGCCAACGTCCTGACTTTC
>TRBV11-3|TRBJ2-2|-|-
CASSRTAQWLELFF
TGTGCCAGCAGCCGAACAGCCCAGTGGTTGGAGCTGTTTTTT
>TRBV28|TRBJ1-5|-|-
CASSASSQPQHF
TGTGCCAGCAGTGCGTCCAGTCAGCCCCAGCATTTT
>TRBV7-2|TRBJ2-1|TRBD2|-
CASSLGTSPNEQFF
TGTGCCAGCAGCTTAGGGACTAGTCCCAATGAGCAGTTCTTC
>TRBV7-3|TRBJ2-3|-|-
CASSHDRGSTDTQYF
TGTGCCAGCAGCCACGATCGCGGTAGCACAGATACGCAGTATTTT
>TRBV7-8|TRBJ2-7|TRBD1|once
CASSLGTGASEQYF
TGTGCCAGCAGCTTAGGAACAGGGGCCTCCGAGCAGTACTTC
>TRBV2|TRBJ1-1|-|once
CASSEAGDLAFF
TGTGCCAGCAGTGAAGCTGGGGATTTGGCTTTCTTT
>TRBV2|TRBJ1-2|-|once
CASAKDNYGYTF
TGTGCCAGCGCTAAGGATAACTATGGCTACACCTTC
>TRBV14|TRBJ2-1|TRBD2|-
CASSQELRGLAPSYNEQFF
TGTGCCAGCAGCCAAGAATTGAGGGGACTAGCCCCATCCTACAATGAGCAGTTCTTC
>TRBV5-1|TRBJ2-5|TRBD1|-
CASSSTGTKETQYF
TGCGCCAGCAGCTCGACAGGGACGAAAGAGACCCAGTACTTC
>TRBV9|TRBJ2-1|-|-
CASSVGSDPHYNEQFF
TGTGCCAGCAGCGTAGGTTCCGACCCACATTACAATGAGCAGTTCTTC
>TRBV5-1|TRBJ2-7|-|-
CASSLQGVYEQYF
TGCGCCAGCAGCCTACAGGGAGTCTACGAGCAGTACTTC
>TRBV7-9|TRBJ2-7|-|-
CASSPPQGRGGEQYF
TGTGCCAGCAGCCCCCCCCAAGGACGAGGGGGCGAGCAGTACTTC
>TRBV4-2|TRBJ2-2|-|-
CASNHGQGNTGELFF
TGTGCGAGCAATCACGGGCAGGGGAACACCGGGGAGCTGTTTTTT
>TRBV7-9|TRBJ2-5|TRBD1|-
CASSPIGQGGETQYF
TGTGCCAGCAGCCCGATCGGACAGGGTGGTGAGACCCAGTACTTC
>TRBV5-5|TRBJ1-1|-|-
CASSSLGGRPANEAFF
TGTGCCAGCAGCTCCCTAGGGGGTAGGCCCGCTAATGAAGCTTTCTTT
>TRBV11-2|TRBJ2-7|-|-
CASSLDSNTYEQYF
TGTGCCAGCAGCTTAGATAGTAACACCTACGAGCAGTACTTC
>TRBV5-5|TRBJ1-1|-|-
CASSLAFGGTEAFF
TGTGCCAGCAGCTTGGCCTTCGGGGGTACTGAAGCTTTCTTT
>TRBV2|TRBJ1-5|TRBD1|-
CASSVGGGWNQPQHF
TGTGCCAGCAGTGTTGGAGGGGGCTGGAATCAGCCCCAGCATTTT
>TRBV5-1|TRBJ1-1|TRBD1|-
CASSTGTGNTEAFF
TGCGCCAGCAGTACCGGGACAGGGAACACTGAAGCTTTCTTT
>TRBV6-1|TRBJ1-1|TRBD1|-
CASATQKGTVEAFF
TGTGCCAGCGCCACCCAAAAAGGGACAGTCGAAGCTTTCTTT
>TRBV19|TRBJ2-7|TRBD2|-
CASSMASGTYEQYF
TGTGCCAGTAGTATGGCTAGCGGAACCTACGAGCAGTACTTC
>TRBV19|TRBJ1-5|-|-
CASGRAGYSNQPQHF
TGTGCCAGTGGAAGGGCGGGTTATAGCAATCAGCCCCAGCATTTT
>TRBV5-1|TRBJ2-7|TRBD1|-
CASRLDRFGEQYF
TGCGCCAGCAGGTTGGACAGGTTCGGCGAGCAGTACTTC
>TRBV12-2|TRBJ2-7|-|-
CASPDRGGDRVPPKYEQYF
TGTGCAAGTCCCGATCGGGGAGGGGACAGGGTTCCTCCTAAGTACGAGCAGTACTTC
>TRBV28|TRBJ1-6|-|-
CASSSDWGGNSPLHF
TGTGCCAGCAGTTCAGATTGGGGGGGTAATTCACCCCTCCACTTT
>TRBV11-3|TRBJ1-3|-|once
CASSLWGGSGNTIYF
TGTGCCAGCAGCCTGTGGGGCGGCTCTGGAAACACCATATATTTT
>TRBV19|TRBJ2-1|-|-
CASSIPSGTYPNEQFF
TGTGCCAGTAGTATACCTTCGGGGACCTACCCCAATGAGCAGTTCTTC
>TRBV11-2|TRBJ2-5|-|few
CASSSSGGETQYF
TGTGCCAGCAGCTCGTCCGGGGGTGAGACCCAGTACTTC
>TRBV10-2|TRBJ1-1|-|-
CASSERGGITEAFF
TGCGCCAGCAGTGAAAGGGGCGGAATCACTGAAGCTTTCTTT
>TRBV18|TRBJ2-1|TRBD2|few
CASSPFGGRDEQFF
TGTGCCAGCTCACCATTTGGCGGGAGGGATGAGCAGTTCTTC
>TRBV5-8|TRBJ2-1|-|-
CASSQNINEQFF
TGTGCCAGCAGCCAAAATATCAATGAGCAGTTCTTC
>TRBV28|TRBJ1-2|TRBD1|-
CASSSVDRDLYGYTF
TGTGCCAGCAGTTCCGTCGACAGGGACCTCTATGGCTACACCTTC
>TRBV6-5|TRBJ1-1|-|-
CASSSLTENTEAFF
TGTGCCAGCAGTTCCCTTACAGAGAACACTGAAGCTTTCTTT
>TRBV19|TRBJ2-1|-|-
CASSIHSSAASYNEQFF
TGTGCCAGTAGTATACACTCTAGCGCCGCCTCCTACAATGAGCAGTTCTTC
>TRBV30|TRBJ1-1|TRBD1|-
CAWSPPGQGSEAFF
TGTGCCTGGAGTCCCCCGGGACAGGGGAGTGAAGCTTTCTTT
>TRBV21-1|TRBJ2-5|-|-
CASSKAGDIQETQYF
TGTGCCAGCAGCAAAGCGGGAGACATACAAGAGACCCAGTACTTC
>TRBV6-5|TRBJ2-7|-|-
CASSSEGHTYEQYF
TGTGCCAGCAGTTCTGAGGGACACACCTACGAGCAGTACTTC
>TRBV28|TRBJ1-4|TRBD1|-
CASSFTGQGDEKLFF
TGTGCCAGCAGTTTTACGGGACAGGGTGATGAAAAACTGTTTTTT
>TRBV7-3|TRBJ2-7|-|once
CASSQTGPNEQYF
TGTGCCAGCAGCCAAACAGGTCCCAACGAGCAGTACTTC
>TRBV5-1|TRBJ2-3|TRBD2|-
CASSPGLADTSTDTQYF
TGCGCCAGCAGCCCAGGACTAGCAGATACTAGCACAGATACGCAGTATTTT
>TRBV2|TRBJ1-5|-|-
CASMRGGSNQPQHF
TGTGCCAGCATGCGAGGGGGGAGCAATCAGCCCCAGCATTTT
>TRBV28|TRBJ2-3|TRBD1|-
CASRQGGSADTQYF
TGTGCCAGCAGACAGGGGGGATCGGCAGATACGCAGTATTTT
>TRBV5-1|TRBJ2-7|-|-
CASSKDTYEQYF
TGCGCCAGCAGTAAGGACACCTACGAGCAGTACTTC
>TRBV2|TRBJ1-1|-|-
CASSERAAGAIEAFF
TGTGCCAGCAGTGAAAGGGCGGCAGGGGCGATTGAAGCTTTCTTT
>TRBV25-1|TRBJ1-1|-|-
CASSGATGMNTEAFF
TGTGCCAGCAGTGGGGCGACAGGCATGAACACTGAAGCTTTCTTT
>TRBV5-1|TRBJ1-2|TRBD1|few
CASSFGIQGDYGYTF
TGCGCCAGCAGCTTCGGAATACAGGGGGACTATGGCTACACCTTC